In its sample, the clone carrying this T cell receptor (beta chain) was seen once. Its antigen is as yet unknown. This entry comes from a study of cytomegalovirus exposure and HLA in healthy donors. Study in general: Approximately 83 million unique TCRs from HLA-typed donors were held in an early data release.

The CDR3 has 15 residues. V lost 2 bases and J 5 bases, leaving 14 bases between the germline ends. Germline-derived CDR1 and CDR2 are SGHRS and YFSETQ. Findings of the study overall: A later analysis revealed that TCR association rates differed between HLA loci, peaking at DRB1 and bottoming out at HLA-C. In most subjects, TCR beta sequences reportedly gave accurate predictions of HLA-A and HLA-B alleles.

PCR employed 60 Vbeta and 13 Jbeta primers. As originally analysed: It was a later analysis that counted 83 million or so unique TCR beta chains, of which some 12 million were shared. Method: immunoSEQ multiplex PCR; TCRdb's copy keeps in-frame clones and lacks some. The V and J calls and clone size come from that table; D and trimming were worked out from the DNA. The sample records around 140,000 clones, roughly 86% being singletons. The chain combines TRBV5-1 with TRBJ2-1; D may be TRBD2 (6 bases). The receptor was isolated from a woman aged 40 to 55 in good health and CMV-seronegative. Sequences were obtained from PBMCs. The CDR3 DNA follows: TGCGCCAGCAGCTTCTCTGGGCGGGGTAACAATGAGCAGTTCTTC. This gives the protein CASSFSGRGNNEQFF.